The T cell receptor (beta chain) described here comes from a study of T cells in Graves' hyperthyroidism and ophthalmopathy. The germline CDR1 and CDR2 sequences are SGHTA and FQGTGA. CDR3 length: 13 amino acids. The V end was cut by 10 bases, the J end by 5 bases, with 17 bases between. Ophthalmopathy patients showed a Clinical Activity Score of at least 3, NOSPECS grade of at least 4 and duration under 3 months. Uncontrolled infection, other autoimmune disease, pregnancy or lactation led to exclusion. Diagnoses rested on clinical symptoms, serum thyroxine and TRAb, thyroid ultrasound and orbital computed tomography. This clonotype was seen at least ten times. The source material, RNA transcripts, was used to amplify TCR beta CDR3 regions. Primed by the HTBI set, a first-round RT-PCR was run on the TCR CDR3. TCRdb reanalysed the multiplex PCR reads using MiXCR and keeps one entry per CDR3 protein. The table includes fewer than 650,000 distinct CDR3 sequences, more than 13% detected once.

The receptor was isolated from a woman aged 18-29 years with Graves' ophthalmopathy. V and J are TRBV7-3 and TRBJ1-1, with D possibly matching TRBD1 (5 bases). Material: blood. The CDR3 sequence: CATNRGGFTEAFF. In nucleotides, the CDR3 is TGTGCCACCAACCGGGGGGGGTTTACTGAAGCTTTCTTT. Full variable domain (outside the CDR3, taken from reference TRBV7-3 and TRBJ1-1): GAGVSQTPSNKVTEKGKYVELRCDPISGHTALYWYRQSLGQGPEFLIYFQGTGAADDSGLPNDRFFAVRPEGSVSTLKIQRTERGDSAVYLCATNRGGFTEAFFGQGTRLTVV.